This is a list of T cell receptor beta chains from one sample in a study of identical twins. TCRdb re-called the 5' RACE reads with MiXCR, one entry per CDR3 protein. The data contain about 530,000 distinct CDR3 sequences, 20% to 25% of them seen just once; the ten biggest clones take up more than 0.4%. The data also belong to a second study, concerning yellow fever vaccine responses in identical twins.

The specimen sequenced was CD4+ T cells sorted from blood. The source of these receptors is a woman aged 18-29 years in good health. The CDR3 runs from the conserved cysteine through the conserved F or W. Fields, in order: J gene, V gene, CDR3 length, CDR3 protein.

TRBJ1-1 TRBV20-1 17 CSADPGQERRMNTEAFF
TRBJ2-6 TRBV12-3/TRBV12-4 15 CASSLENSGANVLTF
TRBJ2-1 TRBV24-1 20 CATSVHSGTSAISSYNEQFF
TRBJ2-2 TRBV12-3/TRBV12-4 17 CASSFPGQVINTGELFF
TRBJ2-1 TRBV7-8 16 CASSLGGGLAGAWQFF
TRBJ2-5 TRBV7-2 15 CASSFQTSGQETQYF
TRBJ1-1 TRBV12-3/TRBV12-4 15 CASSQNRNRGTEAFF
TRBJ1-1 TRBV20-1 16 CSARDPSRQGDTEAFF
TRBJ1-4 TRBV12-3/TRBV12-4 14 CASSFGQGASPLFF
TRBJ2-6 TRBV24-1 16 CATSDFRNSGANVLTF
TRBJ2-3 TRBV3-1 14 CASSQTSATDTQYF